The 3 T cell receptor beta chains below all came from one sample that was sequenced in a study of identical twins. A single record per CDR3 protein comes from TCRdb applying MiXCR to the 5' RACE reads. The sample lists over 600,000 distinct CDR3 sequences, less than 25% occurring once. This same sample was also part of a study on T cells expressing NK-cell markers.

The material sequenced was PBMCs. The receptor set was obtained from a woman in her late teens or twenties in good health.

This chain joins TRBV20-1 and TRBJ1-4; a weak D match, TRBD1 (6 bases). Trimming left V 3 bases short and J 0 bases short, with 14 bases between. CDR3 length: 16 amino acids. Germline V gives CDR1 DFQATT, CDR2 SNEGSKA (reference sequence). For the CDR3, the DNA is TGCAGTGCTAGCGGGACACCGGATGCAACTAATGAAAAACTGTTTTTT. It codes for CSASGTPDATNEKLFF.

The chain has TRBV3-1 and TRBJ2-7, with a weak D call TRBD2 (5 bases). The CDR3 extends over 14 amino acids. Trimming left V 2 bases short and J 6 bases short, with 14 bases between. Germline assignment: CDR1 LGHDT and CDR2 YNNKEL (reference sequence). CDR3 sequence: CASSQNNRGSEQYF. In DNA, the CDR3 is TGTGCCAGCAGCCAAAACAATCGGGGATCCGAGCAGTACTTC.

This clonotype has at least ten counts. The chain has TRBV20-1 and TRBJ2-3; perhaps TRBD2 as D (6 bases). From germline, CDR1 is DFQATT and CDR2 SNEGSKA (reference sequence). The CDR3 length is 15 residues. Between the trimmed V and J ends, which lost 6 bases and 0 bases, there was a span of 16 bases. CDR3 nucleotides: TGCAGTGCAACGTCCGGGGGACGGAGCACAGATACGCAGTATTTT. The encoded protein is CSATSGGRSTDTQYF.